This T cell receptor (beta chain) derives from a study of shared clonotypes between healthy human individuals (TCRdb year 2020). Study-level background: The cohort included a few men and a couple of women between 18 and 49 years of age. To estimate repertoire size and how much clonotype sharing occurs between individuals, the study deeply sequenced the blood TCR repertoires of five healthy adults. Per donor, leukapheresis produced somewhere between about 0.94 and 10 billion PBMCs. To increase sequencing depth and limit assay-specific biases, different laboratories used diverse techniques to prepare libraries and sequence TCR repertoires.

Using the deep immunoSEQ assay, multiplex PCR amplified TCR CDR3 regions from genomic DNA. Extracted genomic DNA from each cell subset was spread evenly across all wells of several immunoSEQ 96-well plates, with each plate serving as a replicate. For unsorted PBMC, about 0.3 ug genomic DNA, equal to about 29,000 T cell genomes, was loaded into each replicate PCR. Ten immunoSEQ deep assay plates were used to sequence the unsorted PBMC genomic DNA. The purified libraries were quantified using a Qubit 3.0 fluorometer, sized with a Bioanalyzer 2100, and then quantified again using the KAPA Library Quantification kit. Every immunoSEQ 96-well plate was sequenced on a separate single-read 150-cycle Illumina NextSeq 550 flow cell. In the original analysis: Because the immunoSEQ output included only junctional sequences and no quality scores, the filtering could not be the same as the filtering used for full-length reads. Sequences were annotated with PyIR, a Python wrapper for IgBLAST v1.9, and V/J genes and CDR3 were assigned using IMGT germline references. Reads were filtered out if the reads had weak V/J assignments (E-value above 1e-6), no CDR3, stop codons, out-of-frame junctions, or ambiguous translated residues. V3J clonotypes were defined as sequences sharing an identical inferred V gene, J gene, and CDR3 amino acid sequence. Percentage overlap between repertoires was calculated by dividing the number of shared unique clonotypes by the size of the smaller repertoire. Three approaches were used to assess repertoire richness: RTK rarefaction, the Chao1 estimator, and Recon v2.1 estimates of unobserved clonotypes. Entries here come from immuneACCESS through TCRdb and include only in-frame sequences with V and J called. Some clones fail to appear in such tables; in the studies checked, an unresolved V gene covers under half of the shortfall, and the cause of the remainder is unknown. The V and J calls and clone size are taken from that table; D and trimming were inferred from the DNA. The sample data list a few hundred thousand clones, and roughly four fifths of these were observed just once. The leading ten clones occupy around 12% of the sample.

General study outcomes and caveats: Because the study included a small number of donors, the genetic and exposure-history diversity represented was limited. Sampling was restricted to blood, and TCR repertoires in tissue are likely to differ from TCR repertoires in blood. Based on pairwise subsampling, the degree of clonotype sharing among donors was expected to be affected by sequencing depth.

On this clone: Its antigen remains unidentified. There are no base qualities to consult, and no much larger clone falls within one base.

V loses 4 bases of germline sequence and J loses 4 bases, and the interval between the two ends is 7 bases. Via the germline V gene (reference sequence), CDR1 is GTSNPN and CDR2 SVGIG. Including the terminal cysteine and phenylalanine, the CDR3 comprises 11 residues. Only the CDR3 DNA stays, 33 bases, in frame from base 1. The donors were healthy, HIV-negative adults with no recently reported acute infections or vaccinations. All donors were Caucasian adults living in Nashville, Tennessee, USA. For unsorted samples, 75 million to 90 million PBMCs were counted and genomic DNA was extracted with the QIAamp DNA Blood Mini kit. Blood was collected by leukapheresis, and PBMCs were isolated by Ficoll-Histopaque density gradient centrifugation and then cryopreserved in liquid nitrogen vapor phase.

This TCR came from a woman in her 40s in good health. Some clones in this sample may be carry-over from other donors' samples. The chain was built from TRBV30 and TRBJ1-2; the D gene remains uncertain. Sequencing was done on a sample of PBMCs. DNA sequence: TGTGCCTGGACCCCGGGCTATGGCTACACCTTC. Its amino acids are CAWTPGYGYTF.